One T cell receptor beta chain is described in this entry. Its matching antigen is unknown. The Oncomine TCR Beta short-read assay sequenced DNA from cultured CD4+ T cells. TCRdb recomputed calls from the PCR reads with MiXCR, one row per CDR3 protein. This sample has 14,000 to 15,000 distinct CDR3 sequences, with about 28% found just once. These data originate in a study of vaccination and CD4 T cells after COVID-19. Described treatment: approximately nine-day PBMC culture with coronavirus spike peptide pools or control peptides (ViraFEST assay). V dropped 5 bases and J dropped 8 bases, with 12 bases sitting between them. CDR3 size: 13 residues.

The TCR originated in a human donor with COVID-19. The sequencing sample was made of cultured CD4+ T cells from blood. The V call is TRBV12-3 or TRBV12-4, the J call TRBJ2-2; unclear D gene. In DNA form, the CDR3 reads TGTGCCAGCAGTAACGACGGAGCAGGGGAGCTGTTTTTT. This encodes CASSNDGAGELFF.